The sequence of this T cell receptor (beta chain) was determined in a study of cytomegalovirus exposure and HLA in healthy donors. PCR used 60 Vbeta primers and 13 Jbeta primers. Profiled with immunoSEQ multiplex PCR; TCRdb holds only in-frame clones, not every one. The table records some 120,000 clones, 77% of them present only once. Trimming left V 3 bases short and J 5 bases short, with 6 bases between. This CDR3 contains 12 residues. Germline CDR1 SGDLS, CDR2 YYNGEE. The source is a man aged 18 to 35 in good health and CMV-seropositive. Sequenced input: PBMCs. The rearrangement links TRBV9 to TRBJ2-1; unclear D gene. The CDR3 loop reads CASSGRNNEQFF. For the CDR3, the DNA is TGTGCCAGCAGCGGGAGAAACAATGAGCAGTTCTTC.